This T cell receptor beta chain was sequenced during a study of CD8+ T cells in alopecia areata. CD4+ and CD8+ T cells were sorted from PBMCs stained for CD3, CD4 and CD8. Sequencing templates came from extracted RNA that was reverse transcribed into cDNA. The assay was immunoSEQ multiplex PCR, and TCRdb's table has in-frame clones only and misses some. The sample comprises more than 150,000 clones, about 60% of which are singletons, and 14% to 15% rests with the top ten. There are 12 residues in the CDR3. The germline V gene encodes CDR1 SQVTM and CDR2 ANQGSEA. The V and J ends lost 7 bases and 4 bases respectively, with 14 bases between them.

Here the sequenced sample was CD4+ T cells sorted from blood, taken at week 0. J is TRBJ2-7 and V is TRBV29-1; either TRBD1 or TRBD2 may supply D (5 bases each). The sequence was obtained from a human donor with alopecia areata. CDR3 in amino acids: CSGGTFGYEQYF. Written as DNA, the CDR3 is TGCAGCGGTGGGACCTTCGGGTACGAGCAGTACTTC.